The 25 T cell receptor beta chains reported below all come from one sample, sequenced in a study of blood T cells in healthy people across ages. Then a second PCR, running roughly 7 to 11 cycles, was carried out with a sample-barcoded 5' primer and a J-beta primer mix. TCRdb fed the 5' RACE reads into MiXCR, producing one record per CDR3 protein. The repertoire consists of over 700,000 distinct CDR3 sequences, with 53% occurring once and the leading ten covering roughly two fifths. What was sequenced was blood. Every receptor here comes from a man at least 80 years old in good health.

This chain links TRBV11-2 with TRBJ1-2; 10 bases agree with TRBD1. CDR1 and CDR2 from the germline V gene are SGHAT and FQNNGV. The V gene end was trimmed by 5 bases and the J gene end by 0 bases; junction bases not matched to a gene: 6. The CDR3 covers 16 residues. CDR3 residues: CASSHSGTGANYGYTF. In nucleotides, the CDR3 is TGTGCCAGCAGCCATTCCGGGACAGGGGCTAACTATGGCTACACCTTC. Full variable domain (missing parts from reference TRBV11-2 and TRBJ1-2): EAGVAQSPRYKIIEKRQSVAFWCNPISGHATLYWYQQILGQGPKLLIQFQNNGVVDDSQLPKDRFSAERLKGVDSTLKIQPAKLEDSAVYLCASSHSGTGANYGYTFGSGTRLTVV.

This clonotype was seen a few times. V usage is TRBV6-5 and J usage is TRBJ2-3, with 9 bases fitting TRBD2. J gave up 10 bases and V 6 bases, and 11 bases lay outside the gene matches. The CDR3 runs 14 residues. In germline, CDR1 is MNHEY, CDR2 SVGAGI. CDR3 in DNA: TGTGCCAGCAGCCGCGAGTGGCGGGGGGGTTCGCAGTATTTT. Translation: CASSREWRGGSQYF.

This clonotype was observed a handful of times. The chain joins TRBV14 to TRBJ2-5; tentative D call: TRBD1 (7 bases). The end of the DNA is better explained by TRBJ2-7, so the J call may be wrong. Germline V CDR1 and CDR2: SGHDN, FVKESK. The CDR3 totals 15 residues. CDR3 residues: CASSAGTVASYEQYF. In DNA form, the CDR3 reads TGTGCCAGCAGTGCGGGGACAGTTGCCTCCTACGAGCAGTACTTC.

The chain links TRBV12-3 or TRBV12-4 to TRBJ2-5; 8 positions match TRBD1. The closer fit of TRBJ2-1 to the DNA end suggests the J call may be wrong. The CDR3 consists of 15 residues. As DNA, the CDR3 is TGTGCCAGCAGTTTACACAGGGGGATCCAAGAGACCCAGTTCTTC. Translating gives CASSLHRGIQETQFF.

This chain links TRBV6-1 with TRBJ2-4; 15 positions agree with TRBD2. The J call may be faulty, since TRBJ2-7 better matches the DNA end. The length of the CDR3 is 15 residues. CDR1 and CDR2 (germline): MNHNS, SASEGT. CDR3 in amino acids: CASWTSGRAGNEQYF. Written as DNA, the CDR3 is TGTGCCAGTTGGACTAGCGGGAGGGCTGGGAACGAGCAGTACTTC.

This chain links TRBV18 with TRBJ2-5, with 10 bases fitting TRBD1. The germline V gene encodes CDR1 KGHSH and CDR2 LQKENI. The J segment lost 2 bases and the V segment lost 4 bases, leaving 7 bases of the junction unmatched. This CDR3 contains 16 residues. Here the CDR3 reads CASSHADRGGQETQYF. The CDR3 nucleotides read TGTGCCAGCTCACACGCGGACAGGGGGGGACAAGAGACCCAGTACTTC.

The rearrangement uses TRBV5-5 and TRBJ1-4; a possible D gene is TRBD1 (5 bases). Per germline, CDR1 SGHKS and CDR2 YYEKEE (reference sequence). The CDR3 is made up of 14 amino acids. V shed 0 bases and J shed 6 bases, with 9 bases lying between them. CDR3 residues: CASSLGGEDEKLFF. The CDR3 DNA follows: TGTGCCAGCAGCTTGGGAGGGGAAGATGAAAAACTGTTTTTT.

As for this clonotype: At one end the junction does not follow the germline gene, possibly because of a read error. The V gene is TRBV10-3, the J gene TRBJ2-5, with D unresolved. This CDR3 is 14 amino acids long. Germline CDR1 and CDR2: ENHRY and SYGVKD. The CDR3 loop reads CANSEWGTQETQYF. The DNA of the CDR3 is TGTGCCAACAGTGAGTGGGGTACCCAAGAGACCCAGTACTTC.

The V call is TRBV20-1, the J call TRBJ2-7; 9 nucleotides match TRBD1. The CDR3 totals 14 residues. From germline, CDR1 is DFQATT and CDR2 SNEGSKA (reference sequence). The V segment lost 3 bases and the J segment 2 bases; nucleotides outside the gene matches: 5. The CDR3 spells CSASSDRGTYEQYF. The CDR3 DNA sequence: TGCAGTGCTAGCTCCGACAGGGGGACCTACGAGCAGTACTTC.

The CDR3 here is CASSFFSGGQETQYF. The CDR3 DNA follows: TGTGCCAGCAGTTTTTTCTCTGGGGGGCAAGAGACCCAGTACTTC. This chain links TRBV12-3 or TRBV12-4 with TRBJ2-5, with D possibly TRBD2 on 6 matching bases. Trimming pared 3 bases from V and 2 bases from J, leaving 13 bases between. The CDR3 loop spans 15 amino acids.

The gene calls are TRBV3-1 and TRBJ1-4; D gene uncertain. Germline-derived CDR1 and CDR2 are LGHDT and YNNKEL (reference sequence). The CDR3 covers 17 residues. Trimming cost V 1 base and J 0 bases, with 12 bases left between them. The CDR3 DNA reads as TGTGCCAGCAGCCAAGTCGCTGTTGGGGCAACTAATGAAAAACTGTTTTTT. Protein sequence: CASSQVAVGATNEKLFF.

The chain joins TRBV25-1 to TRBJ2-3; TRBD2 agrees at 10 bases. This CDR3 comprises 16 residues. CDR1 and CDR2 from the germline V gene are MGHDK and SYGVNS. Losses at the gene ends were 1 base for V and 1 base for J; bases not matched to a gene: 2. The CDR3 DNA is TGTGCCAGCAGTGAATTGAGCGGGAGGGGCACAGATACGCAGTATTTT. Protein: CASSELSGRGTDTQYF.

The chain combines TRBV11-2 with TRBJ2-1; D uncertain. The CDR3 has 11 amino acids. The V end was cut by 5 bases, the J end by 9 bases, with 8 bases between. Germline V gives CDR1 SGHAT, CDR2 FQNNGV. The CDR3 DNA reads as TGTGCCAGCAGCGCATACGGTGAGCAGTTCTTC. Protein product: CASSAYGEQFF. The variable domain in full, completed from reference TRBV11-2 and TRBJ2-1, reads EAGVAQSPRYKIIEKRQSVAFWCNPISGHATLYWYQQILGQGPKLLIQFQNNGVVDDSQLPKDRFSAERLKGVDSTLKIQPAKLEDSAVYLCASSAYGEQFFGPGTRLTVL.

The rearrangement uses TRBV5-6 and TRBJ2-1; 12 bases are a match to TRBD1. The CDR3 covers 16 residues. CDR1 is SGHDT, CDR2 YYEEEE, per germline. With V trimmed by 4 bases and J by 4 bases, 6 bases remained unmatched. For the CDR3, the DNA is TGTGCCAGCAGCGCCGGGACAGGGGGCGGGTACAATGAGCAGTTCTTC. Translating gives CASSAGTGGGYNEQFF.

This chain joins TRBV29-1 and TRBJ2-7; 9 positions match TRBD2. This CDR3 contains 13 residues. Germline lookup yields CDR1 SQVTM and CDR2 ANQGSEA. After removal of 6 bases from V and 0 bases from J, the junction contained 3 bases not matched to a gene. The CDR3 DNA follows: TGCAGCGTGAAGCGGGAGGTCTCCTACGAGCAGTACTTC. Its translation: CSVKREVSYEQYF.

The rearrangement uses TRBV15 and TRBJ1-5; TRBD1 might be the D (6 bases). This CDR3 has 16 residues. The V gene lost 0 bases and the J gene lost 6 bases, with 15 bases spanning the gap. Germline CDR1 reads LNHNV; CDR2 reads YYDKDF (reference sequence). CDR3: CATSREFRGVGQPQHF. CDR3 nucleotide sequence: TGTGCCACCAGCAGAGAATTCAGGGGAGTCGGTCAGCCCCAGCATTTT.

This clonotype came up a few times. The rearrangement joins TRBV21-1 to TRBJ1-2; TRBD1, the table's D call, was not compared with the DNA. TRBV21-1 is tagged as a pseudogene. This CDR3 has 14 amino acids. In DNA form, the CDR3 reads TGTGCCAGCACCAGGGACAGGACCAACTATGGCTACACCTTC. Its protein is CASTRDRTNYGYTF.

The chain joins TRBV7-2 to TRBJ1-2, with TRBD1 identical over 9 bases. Per the germline V gene, CDR1 is SGHTA and CDR2 is FQGNSA. The CDR3 runs 15 residues. The V gene end was trimmed by 3 bases and the J gene end by 6 bases; junction bases not matched to a gene: 8. The CDR3, as DNA: TGTGCCAGCAGCTTTACGGGACAGGGATCCCATGGCTACACCTTC. Its protein is CASSFTGQGSHGYTF.

This clonotype occurred a few times. V usage is TRBV20-1 and J usage is TRBJ1-2; tentative D call: TRBD1 (6 bases). Trimming stripped 4 bases from V and 0 bases from J, with 12 bases between. Germline CDR1 and CDR2: DFQATT and SNEGSKA (reference sequence). This CDR3 spans 14 amino acids. DNA for the CDR3: TGCAGTGCTACGGCGGGGGCGGCTAACTATGGCTACACCTTC. It encodes CSATAGAANYGYTF.

This clonotype was counted a few times. The CDR3 protein is CASSLTGTVLSYEQYF. The CDR3 coding sequence is TGCGCCAGCAGCTTAACCGGGACGGTCCTTTCCTACGAGCAGTACTTC. The chain uses TRBV5-1 and TRBJ2-7; the D gene could be TRBD1 or TRBD2 (5 bases each). Trimming took off 2 bases at V and 1 base at J, with 16 bases between the two ends. This CDR3 is 16 amino acids long. Per the germline V gene, CDR1 is SGHRS and CDR2 is YFSETQ.

This clonotype was seen a handful of times. The chain couples TRBV20-1 to TRBJ2-1; TRBD2 matches at 7 bases. Per the germline V gene, CDR1 is DFQATT and CDR2 is SNEGSKA (reference sequence). V lost 7 bases and J lost 10; bases outside the gene matches: 13. CDR3 length equals 13 residues. This chain's CDR3 is CSVRGGSGNEQFF. The CDR3 DNA reads as TGCAGTGTAAGGGGCGGGAGTGGGAACGAGCAGTTCTTC.

This clonotype was detected only a few times. The chain recombines TRBV20-1 with TRBJ2-6; D ambiguous. This CDR3 is built from 15 residues. Germline V CDR1 and CDR2: DFQATT, SNEGSKA (reference sequence). Trimming pared 3 bases from V and 0 bases from J, leaving 9 bases between. CDR3 sequence reads: CSASQLPSGANVLTF. As DNA, the CDR3 is TGCAGTGCTAGTCAACTCCCCTCTGGGGCCAACGTCCTGACTTTC.

This chain links TRBV12-3 or TRBV12-4 with TRBJ2-3; 8 nucleotides align to TRBD2. CDR3 length: 18 amino acids. The trim removed 10 bases at V and 0 bases at J, leaving 18 bases unmatched. CDR3 coding DNA: TGTGCCAACAGGCCCCCCGGGGGACTAGGAGTTAGCACAGATACGCAGTATTTT. It specifies CANRPPGGLGVSTDTQYF.

The rearrangement links TRBV12-3 or TRBV12-4 to TRBJ2-5; 9 bases match TRBD1. The V and J ends lost 1 base and 3 bases, in that order; junction bases with no gene match: 3. The CDR3 has 15 amino acids. The CDR3 DNA reads TGTGCCAGCAGTTTAGTGGGGGACAGGGAAGAGACCCAGTACTTC. This gives the protein CASSLVGDREETQYF.

The V and J genes are TRBV29-1 and TRBJ2-7; D uncertain. V was shortened by 3 bases and J by 7 bases, with 19 bases between the two germline ends. The CDR3 loop spans 14 amino acids. Germline CDR1 and CDR2: SQVTM and ANQGSEA. The CDR3 nucleotides read TGCAGCGTTGATCAGTCGGGCAAGTACAATGAGCAGTACTTC. Protein sequence: CSVDQSGKYNEQYF.